Listed below are T cell receptor beta chains from one sample, sequenced in a study of shared clonotypes between healthy human individuals. The assay was immunoSEQ multiplex PCR, and TCRdb's table has in-frame clones only and misses some. The table shows more than 400,000 clones, with 78% occurring only once. Sequenced sample: PBMCs. These receptors all come from a woman aged 35 to 49 in good health. Some clones in this sample may be carry-over from other donors' samples. Each CDR3 is given with its conserved first and last residue. D genes are given only for firm matches. Only part of the rows carry a size: once, few, many, or a class if the clone is expanded.

TRBV7-6	-	-	TRBJ1-5	CASSLYTNQPQHF	TGTGCCAGCAGCTTATATACGAATCAGCCCCAGCATTTT
TRBV10-3	TRBD1	few	TRBJ1-6	CAIRDGQGSYNSPLHF	TGTGCCATCAGAGACGGACAGGGGAGTTATAATTCACCCCTCCACTTT
TRBV9	-	-	TRBJ2-5	CASSASPQETQYF	TGTGCCAGCAGCGCTAGCCCTCAAGAGACCCAGTACTTC
TRBV19	TRBD2	-	TRBJ2-5	CASRSSGQETQYF	TGTGCCAGTAGGTCTAGCGGACAAGAGACCCAGTACTTC
TRBV28	-	-	TRBJ1-4	CASSLGRGRSANEKLFF	TGTGCCAGCAGTTTAGGTCGTGGTCGGTCGGCTAATGAAAAACTGTTTTTT
TRBV7-2	-	-	TRBJ2-1	CASSQGNEQFF	TGTGCCAGCAGCCAGGGCAATGAGCAGTTCTTC
TRBV19	TRBD1	-	TRBJ2-5	CASSNSGTVGTQYF	TGTGCCAGTAGTAACTCCGGGACAGTAGGTACCCAGTACTTC
TRBV27	TRBD2	-	TRBJ2-3	CASSLGSGADTQYF	TGTGCCAGCAGTTTGGGGAGCGGGGCAGATACGCAGTATTTT
TRBV19	TRBD1	-	TRBJ2-3	CASSKRQGGNTDTQYF	TGTGCCAGTAGCAAGAGACAGGGCGGAAACACAGATACGCAGTATTTT
TRBV11-1	TRBD2	few	TRBJ2-5	CASSQTGTSGTQETQYF	TGTGCCAGCAGCCAAACCGGGACTAGCGGGACCCAAGAGACCCAGTACTTC
TRBV5-1	TRBD2	-	TRBJ2-5	CASSLALAGGETQYF	TGCGCCAGCAGCTTGGCGTTAGCGGGAGGAGAGACCCAGTACTTC
TRBV7-2	TRBD2	-	TRBJ2-1	CASSLEGGSSYNEQFF	TGTGCCAGCAGCTTAGAGGGAGGGAGCTCCTACAATGAGCAGTTCTTC
TRBV2	TRBD1	-	TRBJ1-4	CASRDRPGTEKLFF	TGTGCCAGCAGGGACAGGCCGGGGACGGAAAAACTGTTTTTT
TRBV5-4	TRBD1	-	TRBJ2-5	CASSVTGRETQYF	TGTGCCAGCAGCGTGACAGGGCGGGAGACCCAGTACTTC
TRBV7-9	TRBD2	-	TRBJ2-5	CASSGGLAGTLAETQYF	TGTGCCAGCAGCGGAGGACTAGCGGGAACGCTTGCAGAGACCCAGTACTTC
TRBV7-9	-	-	TRBJ2-5	CASSFIVRGETQYF	TGTGCCAGCAGCTTTATCGTCCGGGGGGAGACCCAGTACTTC